The 6 T cell receptor beta chains below all came from one sample that was sequenced in a study of cytomegalovirus exposure and HLA in healthy donors. 13 Jbeta primers and 60 Vbeta primers were used for the PCR. The method was immunoSEQ multiplex PCR; TCRdb's version includes in-frame clones alone and lacks a portion of them. The sample holds fewer than 200,000 clones. The sample taken for sequencing was PBMCs. These receptors were collected from a man younger than 40 in good health and CMV-seronegative.

The chain is built from TRBV7-8 and TRBJ2-7, with a tentative D call TRBD2 (6 bases). V was pared by 6 bases and J by 2 bases, with 26 bases between. This CDR3 is built from 18 residues. The germline gives CDR1 SGHVS, CDR2 FQNEAQ. The CDR3 nucleotides are TGTGCCAGCAGACGCCGGGTAGCGGACCAAGTAAAGACCTACGAGCAGTACTTC. Translating it yields CASRRRVADQVKTYEQYF.

The J gene is TRBJ1-6, the V gene TRBV6-4; D gene ambiguous. Germline V lookup: CDR1 MRHNA, CDR2 SNTAGT. Trimming pared 2 bases from V and 3 bases from J, leaving 11 bases between. CDR3 length: 16 residues. CDR3 in amino acids: CASSDGEPIYNSPLHF. The CDR3 bases are TGTGCCAGCAGTGACGGGGAGCCCATCTATAATTCACCCCTCCACTTT.

V gene TRBV10-2 combines with J gene TRBJ2-1; D is perhaps TRBD2 (6 bases). The CDR3 is 14 amino acids. Germline values: CDR1 WSHSY, CDR2 SAAADI. Trimming shortened V by 4 bases and J by 3 bases, and 10 bases separated the two germline ends. This CDR3 is CASSGLVGYNEQFF. As DNA, the CDR3 is TGCGCCAGCAGTGGACTAGTGGGCTACAATGAGCAGTTCTTC.

The chain recombines TRBV7-3 with TRBJ2-1; D is unclear. Between the trimmed V and J ends, which lost 0 bases and 5 bases, there was a span of 5 bases. This CDR3 region has 13 residues. Germline V CDR1 and CDR2: SGHTA, FQGTGA. This chain's CDR3 is CASSLTYDNEQFF. The CDR3 nucleotides read TGTGCCAGCAGCTTAACGTATGACAATGAGCAGTTCTTC.

For the CDR3, the DNA is TGTGCCCTTTTGGGAAGACAGGGGGCCTACGAGCAGTACTTC. Translating gives CALLGRQGAYEQYF. V gene TRBV30 combines with J gene TRBJ2-7, with 9 bases matching TRBD1. The CDR3 runs 14 residues. CDR1 and CDR2 (germline): GTSNPN, SVGIG (reference sequence). Trimming took 8 bases from V and 2 from J; bases not matched to a gene: 10.

The chain combines TRBV7-2 with TRBJ1-5; D gene uncertain. From germline, CDR1 is SGHTA and CDR2 FQGNSA. Deletions cut 3 bases from V and 7 bases from J, with 7 bases between. The CDR3 spans 12 residues. The CDR3 loop reads CASSLMRQPQHF. As DNA, the CDR3 is TGTGCCAGCAGCTTGATGCGACAGCCCCAGCATTTT. Filled out from reference TRBV7-2 and TRBJ1-5, the complete variable domain reads GAGVSQSPSNKVTEKGKDVELRCDPISGHTALYWYRQSLGQGLEFLIYFQGNSAPDKSGLPSDRFSAERTGGSVSTLTIQRTQQEDSAVYLCASSLMRQPQHFGDGTRLSIL.